What follows are 18 T cell receptor beta chains derived from one specimen sequenced in a study of cytomegalovirus exposure and HLA in healthy donors. Some clones are missing from TCRdb's copy, which holds only in-frame ones; the method was immunoSEQ multiplex PCR. The sample has 150,000 to 200,000 clones, about 82% seen once. The sample was PBMCs. These receptor sequences come from a man aged 25-40 years in good health and CMV-seropositive.

Only a few counts were recorded for this clone. V is TRBV2 and J is TRBJ1-1; no definite D call. The length of the CDR3 is 14 residues. Trimming shortened V by 3 bases and J by 3 bases, and 11 bases separated the two germline ends. The V gene's germline CDR1 is SNHLY and CDR2 FYNNEI. For the CDR3, the DNA is TGTGCCAGCAGTGACAAGGGAGGTGACACTGAAGCTTTCTTT. Amino acids: CASSDKGGDTEAFF.

The V and J genes are TRBV2 and TRBJ1-1; possible D gene TRBD1, 6 bases. The V end was cut by 6 bases, the J end by 1 base, with 15 bases between. This CDR3 contains 15 residues. In germline, CDR1 is SNHLY, CDR2 FYNNEI. CDR3 sequence (DNA): TGTGCCAGCAGCCGAGATCAGGGGAGGAACACTGAAGCTTTCTTT. Translation: CASSRDQGRNTEAFF.

This clone was detected once. The CDR3 reads CASSFPGLAFEQFF. The CDR3 DNA is TGTGCCAGCAGTTTCCCGGGACTAGCGTTCGAGCAGTTCTTC. The chain links TRBV6-5 to TRBJ2-1; 10 positions agree with TRBD2. This CDR3 comprises 14 residues. From germline, CDR1 is MNHEY and CDR2 SVGAGI. V trimming: 4 bases; J trimming: 10 bases; junction bases outside the gene matches: 7.

The chain recombines TRBV11-1 with TRBJ1-1, with 8 bases matching TRBD1. V trimming: 5 bases; J trimming: 8 bases; junction bases outside the gene matches: 10. CDR1 is SGHAT, CDR2 FQDESV, per germline (reference sequence). The length of the CDR3 is 14 residues. The CDR3 sequence is CASSPVDRGGEAFF. CDR3 nucleotides: TGTGCCAGCAGCCCGGTTGACAGGGGAGGGGAAGCTTTCTTT. The whole variable domain, remainder taken from reference TRBV11-1 and TRBJ1-1, is EAEVAQSPRYKITEKSQAVAFWCDPISGHATLYWYRQILGQGPELLVQFQDESVVDDSQLPKDRFSAERLKGVDSTLKIQPAELGDSAMYLCASSPVDRGGEAFFGQGTRLTVV.

The chain couples TRBV6-5 to TRBJ1-1, with TRBD1 identical over 9 bases. V gave up 6 bases and J gave up 9 bases; unmatched junction bases: 11. The germline V gene encodes CDR1 MNHEY and CDR2 SVGAGI. This CDR3 comprises 14 residues. The CDR3 sequence: CASSPGDRALKAFF. For the CDR3, the DNA is TGTGCCAGCAGCCCCGGGGACAGGGCGCTTAAAGCTTTCTTT.

The chain couples TRBV14 to TRBJ1-2, with D possibly TRBD1 on 6 matching bases. CDR3 length equals 13 residues. Trimming took 4 bases from V and 8 from J, leaving 14 bases between them. Per the germline V gene, CDR1 is SGHDN and CDR2 is FVKESK. The CDR3 coding sequence is TGTGCCAGCAGCCCAGGACAGCTGGTAGGCTACACCTTC. Protein: CASSPGQLVGYTF. Drawing the rest from reference TRBV14 and TRBJ1-2, the complete variable domain is EAGVTQFPSHSVIEKGQTVTLRCDPISGHDNLYWYRRVMGKEIKFLLHFVKESKQDESGMPNNRFLAERTGGTYSTLKVQPAELEDSGVYFCASSPGQLVGYTFGSGTRLTVV.

V usage is TRBV7-9 and J usage is TRBJ1-2; D is uncertain. V lost 7 bases to trimming and J lost 4 bases, with 13 bases between them. The germline V gene has CDR1 SEHNR and CDR2 FQNEAQ (reference sequence). The CDR3 contains 13 residues. This CDR3 is CASTQADFYGYTF. DNA of the CDR3: TGTGCCAGCACCCAAGCGGATTTCTATGGCTACACCTTC.

This clone was observed a single time. J is TRBJ2-5 and V is TRBV5-4; 15 bases agree with TRBD2. Germline values: CDR1 SGHNT, CDR2 YYREEE (reference sequence). The CDR3 spans 16 residues. J was trimmed by 5 bases and V by 3 bases; bases with no gene match: 5. In nucleotides, the CDR3 is TGTGCCAGCAGCTCTGTCGGACTAGCGGGGGGGGAGACCCAGTACTTC. It specifies CASSSVGLAGGETQYF.

The chain recombines TRBV2 with TRBJ2-1; 12 nucleotides align to TRBD2. Germline V CDR1 and CDR2: SNHLY, FYNNEI. The CDR3 spans 15 residues. Trimming removed 7 bases from V and 3 bases from J; junction bases left unmatched: 4. The DNA of the CDR3 is TGTGCCAGCACCCCGACTAGCGGGGGCTACAATGAGCAGTTCTTC. Its translation is CASTPTSGGYNEQFF.

The CDR3 DNA sequence: TGCGCCAGCAGCCAAGTCGGACAGGGTTACTACGAGCAGTACTTC. It codes for CASSQVGQGYYEQYF. This chain connects TRBV4-1 to TRBJ2-7; TRBD1 matches at 8 bases. The CDR3 contains 15 residues. Germline V gene lookup returns CDR1 MGHRA and CDR2 YSYEKL. The trim removed 1 base at V and 3 bases at J, leaving 5 bases unmatched.

The table lists this clone with a count of one. The chain has TRBV7-6 and TRBJ1-1; possibly TRBD1 for D (6 bases). The V gene lost 2 bases and the J gene lost 8 bases, with 9 bases spanning the gap. The germline V gene has CDR1 SGHVS and CDR2 FNYEAQ. This CDR3 is built from 12 residues. CDR3 sequence (DNA): TGTGCCAGCAGCTTAACAGGGACCGAAGCTTTCTTT. It yields the protein CASSLTGTEAFF.

With respect to this clone: The junction departs from the called germline gene at one end, perhaps through a read error. V and J are TRBV4-3 and TRBJ2-5; D perhaps matches TRBD1 (6 bases). There are 16 residues in the CDR3. CDR1 is LGHNA, CDR2 YSLEER, per germline. This CDR3 is CASSKEGTTGLETQYF. CDR3 nucleotide sequence: TGCGCCAGCAGCAAAGAAGGGACAACAGGGTTAGAGACCCAGTACTTC.

The chain couples TRBV5-1 to TRBJ1-6, with TRBD1 matching over 9 bases. The germline gives CDR1 SGHRS, CDR2 YFSETQ. This CDR3 contains 18 residues. After removal of 1 base from V and 1 base from J, the junction contained 6 bases not matched to a gene. CDR3 in DNA: TGCGCCAGCAGCTTGACAGGGGGCGCCGGATCCTATAATTCACCCCTCCACTTT. As protein: CASSLTGGAGSYNSPLHF. Complete variable domain (other parts from reference TRBV5-1 and TRBJ1-6): KAGVTQTPRYLIKTRGQQVTLSCSPISGHRSVSWYQQTPGQGLQFLFEYFSETQRNKGNFPGRFSGRQFSNSRSEMNVSTLELGDSALYLCASSLTGGAGSYNSPLHFGNGTRLTVT.

A single count supports this clone. The chain carries TRBV14 and TRBJ2-1; D gene unclear. V gave up 3 bases and J gave up 3 bases, with 6 bases separating them. Germline V lookup: CDR1 SGHDN, CDR2 FVKESK. The CDR3 covers 13 residues. The CDR3 region is CASSQFSYNEQFF. CDR3 DNA sequence: TGTGCCAGCAGCCAGTTCAGCTACAATGAGCAGTTCTTC.

The chain has TRBV29-1 and TRBJ2-5, with D unresolved. Trimming cost V 7 bases and J 1 base, with 7 bases left between them. The germline V gene has CDR1 SQVTM and CDR2 ANQGSEA. The CDR3 has 11 residues. The CDR3 region has the DNA TGCAGCGCCGCGGTCCAAGAGACCCAGTACTTC. Its translation is CSAAVQETQYF. The whole variable domain, remainder taken from reference TRBV29-1 and TRBJ2-5, is SAVISQKPSRDICQRGTSLTIQCQVDSQVTMMFWYRQQPGQSLTLIATANQGSEATYESGFVIDKFPISRPNLTFSTLTVSNMSPEDSSIYLCSAAVQETQYFGPGTRLLVL.

J is TRBJ1-2 and V is TRBV7-9, with 9 bases aligning to TRBD1. The CDR3 has 15 amino acids. The germline gives CDR1 SEHNR, CDR2 FQNEAQ (reference sequence). V was pared by 5 bases and J by 1 base, with 5 bases of the junction left unmatched. CDR3 protein: CASSVEGQGNYGYTF. CDR3 coding DNA: TGTGCCAGCAGCGTAGAGGGACAGGGTAACTATGGCTACACCTTC.

CDR3 DNA: TGCGCCAGCAGCCAAGAAAACAGGGGATACACCGGGGAGCTGTTTTTT. It yields the protein CASSQENRGYTGELFF. The chain joins TRBV4-3 to TRBJ2-2; 7 bases match TRBD1. This CDR3 has 16 residues. The V and J ends lost 0 bases and 3 bases, in that order; junction bases with no gene match: 4. Germline CDR1 LGHNA, CDR2 YSLEER.

This clone showed up many times. The chain has TRBV14 and TRBJ2-3, with D tentatively TRBD2 (6 bases). Trimming took 5 bases from V and 4 from J, leaving 13 bases between them. In germline, CDR1 is SGHDN, CDR2 FVKESK. This CDR3 has 14 amino acids. The CDR3 spells CASSAHSGADTQYF. The CDR3 DNA sequence: TGTGCCAGCAGCGCCCATTCGGGAGCAGATACGCAGTATTTT. Full variable domain (outside the CDR3, taken from reference TRBV14 and TRBJ2-3): EAGVTQFPSHSVIEKGQTVTLRCDPISGHDNLYWYRRVMGKEIKFLLHFVKESKQDESGMPNNRFLAERTGGTYSTLKVQPAELEDSGVYFCASSAHSGADTQYFGPGTRLTVL.